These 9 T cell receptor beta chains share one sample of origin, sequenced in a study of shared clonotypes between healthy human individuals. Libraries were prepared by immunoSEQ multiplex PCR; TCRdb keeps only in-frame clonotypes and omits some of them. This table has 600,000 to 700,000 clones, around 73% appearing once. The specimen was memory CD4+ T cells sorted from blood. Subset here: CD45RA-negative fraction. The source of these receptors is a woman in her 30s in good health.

Here the CDR3 reads CASSLRDDGELFF. Written as DNA, the CDR3 is TGTGCCAGCTCACTCCGGGACGACGGGGAGCTGTTTTTT. The rearrangement joins TRBV18 to TRBJ2-2, with D perhaps matching TRBD1 or TRBD2 (5 bases each). Trimming removed 4 bases at V and 7 bases at J, with 10 bases between. Germline CDR1 and CDR2: KGHSH and LQKENI. The CDR3 runs 13 residues. Full variable domain (remainder filled in from reference TRBV18 and TRBJ2-2): NAGVMQNPRHLVRRRGQEARLRCSPMKGHSHVYWYRQLPEEGLKFMVYLQKENIIDESGMPKERFSAEFPKEGPSILRIQQVVRGDSAAYFCASSLRDDGELFFGEGSRLTVL.

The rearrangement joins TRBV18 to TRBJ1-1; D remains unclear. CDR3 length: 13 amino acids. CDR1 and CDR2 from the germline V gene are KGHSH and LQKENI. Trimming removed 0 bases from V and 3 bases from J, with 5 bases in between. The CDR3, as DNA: TGTGCCAGCTCACCACCTGGCGACACTGAAGCTTTCTTT. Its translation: CASSPPGDTEAFF.

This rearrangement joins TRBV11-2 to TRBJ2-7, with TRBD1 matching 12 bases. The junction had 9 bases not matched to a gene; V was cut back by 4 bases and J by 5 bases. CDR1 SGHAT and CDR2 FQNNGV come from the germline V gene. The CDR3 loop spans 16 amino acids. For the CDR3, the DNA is TGTGCCAGCAGCTCACTAAAGGGACAGGGGGCCCACGAGCAGTACTTC. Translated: CASSSLKGQGAHEQYF.

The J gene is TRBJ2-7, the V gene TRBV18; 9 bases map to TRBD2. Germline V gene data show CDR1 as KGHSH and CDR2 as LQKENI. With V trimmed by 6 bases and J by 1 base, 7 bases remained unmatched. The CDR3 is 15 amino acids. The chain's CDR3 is CASSFLAGSSYEQYF. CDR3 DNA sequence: TGTGCCAGCTCGTTCCTAGCGGGATCATCCTACGAGCAGTACTTC.

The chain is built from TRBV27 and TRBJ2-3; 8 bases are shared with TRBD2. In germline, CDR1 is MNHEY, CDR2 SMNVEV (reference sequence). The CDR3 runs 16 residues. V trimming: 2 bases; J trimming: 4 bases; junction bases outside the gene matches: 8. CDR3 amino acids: CASSLRGLGSPDTQYF. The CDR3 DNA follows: TGTGCCAGCAGTTTAAGGGGACTAGGAAGCCCAGATACGCAGTATTTT.

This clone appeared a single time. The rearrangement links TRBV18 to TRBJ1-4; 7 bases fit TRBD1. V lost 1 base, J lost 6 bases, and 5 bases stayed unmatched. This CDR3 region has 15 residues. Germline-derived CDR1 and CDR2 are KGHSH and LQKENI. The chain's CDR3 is CASSPLGQEDEKLFF. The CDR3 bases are TGTGCCAGCTCACCACTCGGACAGGAGGATGAAAAACTGTTTTTT.

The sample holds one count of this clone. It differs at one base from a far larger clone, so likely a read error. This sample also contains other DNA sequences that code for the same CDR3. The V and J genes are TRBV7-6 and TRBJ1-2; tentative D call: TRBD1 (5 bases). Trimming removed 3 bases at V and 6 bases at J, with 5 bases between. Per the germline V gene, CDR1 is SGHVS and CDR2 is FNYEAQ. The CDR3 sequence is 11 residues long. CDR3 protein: CASSLGDGYTF. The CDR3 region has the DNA TGTGCCAGCAGCTTGGGGGATGGCTACACCTTC.

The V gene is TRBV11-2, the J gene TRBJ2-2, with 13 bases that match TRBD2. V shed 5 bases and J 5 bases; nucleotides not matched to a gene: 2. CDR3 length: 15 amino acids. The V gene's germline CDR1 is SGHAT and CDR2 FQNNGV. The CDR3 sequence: CASSEGLAGTGELFF. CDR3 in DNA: TGTGCCAGCAGCGAGGGACTAGCGGGAACCGGGGAGCTGTTTTTT.

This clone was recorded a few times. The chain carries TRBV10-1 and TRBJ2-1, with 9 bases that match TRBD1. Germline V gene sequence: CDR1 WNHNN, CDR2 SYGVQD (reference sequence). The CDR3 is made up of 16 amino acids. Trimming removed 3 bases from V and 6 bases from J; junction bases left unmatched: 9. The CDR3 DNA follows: TGCGCCAGCAGTGACACCGGGACAGGGATGGGCAATGAGCAGTTCTTC. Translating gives CASSDTGTGMGNEQFF.